This T cell receptor beta chain emerged from a study of regulatory T cells in long-lasting Graves disease. Study findings and constraints: Persistent Graves' patients showed reduced TCR diversity versus newly diagnosed patients. Persistent cases favored TRBV28, TRBJ1-2 and TRBJ2-5. The study examined only peripheral blood, not thyroid tissue.

To note about this clonotype: Its antigen is not identified. A single base is all that separates this from a far larger clone, so a read error is likely.

The time point is: persistent/refractory GD, antithyroid drugs over 5 years with positive TRAb. Scientists built the TCR library using RNA that was extracted from PBMCs. Looked up from germline, CDR1 is SGHTA and CDR2 is FQGTGA. This CDR3 comprises 14 residues. According to the study, TCR beta libraries were built with iRepertoire HTBI primers and CDR3-region Arm-PCR. TCRdb re-analysed the multiplex PCR reads in MiXCR, keeping a single row per CDR3 protein. The sample includes 350,000 to 450,000 distinct CDR3 sequences, 21% of them seen just once. The sequenced sample was peripheral blood mononuclear cells (PBMCs), obtained when the disease was refractory, from a patient treated with antithyroid drugs. This chain joins TRBV7-3 and TRBJ2-5; 9 nucleotides match TRBD1. This TCR derives from a female donor with Graves disease. CDR3 sequence (DNA): TGTGCCAGCAGCCCGGGACAGGGAGGCGAGACCCAGCACTTC. Encoded protein: CASSPGQGGETQHF. Complete variable domain (other parts from reference TRBV7-3 and TRBJ2-5): GAGVSQTPSNKVTEKGKYVELRCDPISGHTALYWYRQSLGQGPEFLIYFQGTGAADDSGLPNDRFFAVRPEGSVSTLKIQRTERGDSAVYLCASSPGQGGETQHFGPGTRLLVL.